Below are 28 T cell receptor beta chains sequenced from a single sample in a study of T cell repertoires in cytomegalovirus infection. TCRdb reprocessed the reads with MiXCR, giving one entry per CDR3 protein. Here the sample spans a few hundred thousand distinct CDR3 sequences, about a sixth being singletons. The sequencing sample was made of CD8+ T cells from PBMCs. Source of these receptors: a human donor in good health (CMV status not recorded). Some clones in this sample may be carry-over from other donors' samples.

This clonotype was counted only a few times. A single base separates this from a much larger clone, so it may be a read error. The rearrangement uses TRBV5-4 and TRBJ2-3; no definite D call. The CDR3 has 13 residues. The germline V gene encodes CDR1 SGHNT and CDR2 YYREEE (reference sequence). Trimming pared 2 bases from V and 0 bases from J, leaving 4 bases between. The CDR3 sequence: CASSFPSTDTQYF. DNA of the CDR3: TGTGCCAGCAGCTTCCCTAGCACAGATACGCAGTATTTT.

There are a few counts of this clonotype. The chain couples TRBV10-3 to TRBJ2-7, with a weak D call TRBD2 (5 bases). This CDR3 is 15 amino acids long. Germline V gene data show CDR1 as ENHRY and CDR2 as SYGVKD. V was shortened by 4 bases and J by 6 bases, with 19 bases between the two germline ends. The CDR3 bases are TGTGCCATCAGTGTAGGTCGGGAAGGAACGGCCGAGCAGTACTTC. Translation gives CAISVGREGTAEQYF.

This clonotype was recorded many times. V is TRBV7-6 and J is TRBJ2-3, with unresolved D. Trimming removed 1 base from V and 0 bases from J, with 11 bases in between. Per the germline V gene, CDR1 is SGHVS and CDR2 is FNYEAQ. This CDR3 is 16 amino acids long. CDR3 sequence: CASSLGTGPSTDTQYF. The DNA of the CDR3 is TGTGCCAGCAGCTTAGGGACCGGACCTAGCACAGATACGCAGTATTTT. The entire variable domain, with the rest obtained from reference TRBV7-6 and TRBJ2-3, is as follows: GAGVSQSPRYKVTKRGQDVALRCDPISGHVSLYWYRQALGQGPEFLTYFNYEAQQDKSGLPNDRFSAERPEGSISTLTIQRTEQRDSAMYRCASSLGTGPSTDTQYFGPGTRLTVL.

This sequence joins TRBV27 and TRBJ1-1; 9 nucleotides align to TRBD1. Germline lookup yields CDR1 MNHEY and CDR2 SMNVEV (reference sequence). With 2 bases clipped from V and 8 bases from J, the junction kept 15 bases outside the gene matches. This CDR3 is built from 17 residues. The chain's CDR3 is CASSLARQGEKSEEAFF. The CDR3 nucleotides read TGTGCCAGCAGTTTAGCGAGACAGGGGGAAAAATCAGAGGAAGCTTTCTTT.

There are many counts of this clonotype. The CDR3 sequence: CASSSTGESTGELFF. The CDR3 bases are TGTGCCAGCAGCTCCACAGGGGAGAGCACCGGGGAGCTGTTTTTT. V is TRBV11-1 and J is TRBJ2-2; 7 bases map to TRBD1. The CDR3 sequence is 15 residues long. Germline V CDR1 and CDR2: SGHAT, FQDESV (reference sequence). V gave up 4 bases and J gave up 4 bases; unmatched junction bases: 6.

This clonotype was found a few times. This chain links TRBV20-1 with TRBJ2-2, with D possibly TRBD1 on 6 matching bases. The germline V gene has CDR1 DFQATT and CDR2 SNEGSKA (reference sequence). The CDR3 extends over 15 amino acids. V dropped 3 bases and J dropped 3 bases, with 14 bases sitting between them. Here the CDR3 DNA reads TGCAGTGCTAGGTCGGACAGTCTCTACACCGGGGAGCTGTTTTTT. Amino acids: CSARSDSLYTGELFF.

This clonotype has only a few counts. The V call is TRBV5-1, the J call TRBJ1-5, with D perhaps TRBD1 (6 bases). The CDR3 has 14 residues. V was pared by 4 bases and J by 5 bases, with 13 bases between. CDR1 and CDR2 (germline): SGHRS, YFSETQ. The CDR3 sequence: CASSDRDNYQPQHF. CDR3 nucleotide sequence: TGCGCCAGCAGCGACCGGGACAATTATCAGCCCCAGCATTTT.

The chain joins TRBV5-1 to TRBJ2-5, with TRBD2 identical over 8 bases. From germline, CDR1 is SGHRS and CDR2 YFSETQ. Trimming cost V 3 bases and J 1 base; bases outside gene matches: 8. The CDR3 consists of 16 residues. The CDR3 sequence is CASSYQTSGGQETQYF. CDR3 nucleotide sequence: TGCGCCAGCAGCTACCAAACTAGCGGAGGCCAAGAGACCCAGTACTTC.

This clonotype was counted at least ten times. A much larger clone is a single base away; this may be a read error. The chain uses TRBV11-1 and TRBJ2-7, with 8 bases fitting TRBD1. Germline CDR1 is SGHAT and CDR2 is FQDESV (reference sequence). There are 13 residues in the CDR3. The V segment lost 4 bases and the J segment 3 bases; nucleotides outside the gene matches: 2. Written as DNA, the CDR3 is TGTGCCAGCAGCTCCGGACAGGGCTACGAGCAGTACTTC. Translated, it gives CASSSGQGYEQYF.

In this sample, this clonotype turned up a few times. CDR3 amino acids: CASSLALGLNEQFF. CDR3 DNA: TGCGCCAGCAGCTTGGCCCTAGGTTTGAATGAGCAGTTCTTC. The chain carries TRBV5-1 and TRBJ2-1; D remains ambiguous. The ends were cut back, 0 bases at V and 7 bases at J, with 11 bases in the middle. The CDR3 length is 14 residues. Per germline, CDR1 SGHRS and CDR2 YFSETQ.

This chain links TRBV29-1 with TRBJ2-7; possible D gene TRBD1, 6 bases. V lost 2 bases and J 2 bases, leaving 22 bases between the germline ends. The germline CDR1 and CDR2 sequences are SQVTM and ANQGSEA. The CDR3 extends over 17 amino acids. The CDR3 DNA reads as TGCAGCGTTGAATCCCCAACCTCGACAGGTATTGCCTACGAGCAGTACTTC. This translates into CSVESPTSTGIAYEQYF.

This chain uses TRBV28 with TRBJ1-2; 8 bases are a match to TRBD1. The CDR3 has 15 residues. The germline V gene encodes CDR1 MDHEN and CDR2 SYDVKM. The V segment lost 3 bases and the J segment 7 bases; nucleotides outside the gene matches: 10. The CDR3 nucleotides are TGTGCCAGCAGTTTGTCGGCAGGGGGCGAGCGTGGCTACACCTTC. Residues: CASSLSAGGERGYTF.

This clonotype was detected only a few times. The V and J genes are TRBV12-3 or TRBV12-4 and TRBJ2-1, with D possibly TRBD2 on 5 matching bases. The germline V and J ends were trimmed by 4 bases and 2 bases, with 12 bases remaining between them. CDR3 length: 15 residues. This CDR3 is CASSYVGVAYNEQFF. In nucleotides, the CDR3 is TGTGCCAGCAGTTATGTCGGGGTTGCCTACAATGAGCAGTTCTTC.

This clonotype appeared a few times. V usage is TRBV20-1 and J usage is TRBJ1-3; D unclear. Trimming left V 0 bases short and J 0 bases short, with 12 bases between. The CDR3 is 16 residues long. From germline, CDR1 is DFQATT and CDR2 SNEGSKA (reference sequence). The CDR3, as DNA: TGCAGTGCTAGAGATCCCGCACCTAGCTCTGGAAACACCATATATTTT. Its protein is CSARDPAPSSGNTIYF.

The chain recombines TRBV28 with TRBJ1-4; D is perhaps TRBD1 (5 bases). The length of the CDR3 is 15 residues. V was cut by 6 bases and J by 0 bases, with 11 bases left in between. Germline CDR1 and CDR2: MDHEN and SYDVKM. The CDR3 DNA reads TGTGCCAGCAGGGACTCGGACACAACTAATGAAAAACTGTTTTTT. Protein sequence: CASRDSDTTNEKLFF.

This clonotype was seen a few times. The gene calls are TRBV7-9 and TRBJ2-1, with 7 bases aligning to TRBD2. V was clipped by 3 bases and J by 3 bases; unmatched bases: 5. The V gene's germline CDR1 is SEHNR and CDR2 FQNEAQ (reference sequence). CDR3 length: 15 residues. The CDR3 DNA follows: TGTGCCAGCAGCTTTGGCGGGGGTTACTACAATGAGCAGTTCTTC. It translates to CASSFGGGYYNEQFF.

This clonotype is judged medium-sized. The DNA of the CDR3 is TGCGCCAGCAGCCAAGAATATGACAGCGGGGGATCACCCCTCCACTTT. Protein sequence: CASSQEYDSGGSPLHF. The chain recombines TRBV4-3 with TRBJ1-6, with a tentative D call TRBD1 (5 bases). Trimming took off 0 bases at V and 10 bases at J, with 16 bases between the two ends. CDR1 is LGHNA and CDR2 is YSLEER in the germline V gene. This CDR3 contains 16 residues.

This clonotype was picked up many times. The chain uses TRBV19 and TRBJ2-1, with TRBD1 matching 8 bases. The V and J ends lost 1 base and 9 bases, in that order; junction bases with no gene match: 20. The CDR3 runs 19 residues. From germline, CDR1 is LNHDA and CDR2 SQIVND (reference sequence). CDR3 DNA: TGTGCCAGTAGTATAGTGGTGAGGGACACCCCACGACAGGGGTTTGAGCAGTTCTTC. Its translation is CASSIVVRDTPRQGFEQFF.

This clonotype was seen at least ten times. This chain connects TRBV7-2 to TRBJ2-1; 12 nucleotides line up with TRBD2. Germline V CDR1 and CDR2: SGHTA, FQGNSA. V lost 5 bases to trimming and J lost 8 bases; unmatched junction nucleotides: 10. The CDR3 extends over 16 amino acids. In DNA form, the CDR3 reads TGTGCCAGCAGCCTCCATCGACTAGCGGGGGTGGATGAGCAGTTCTTC. Translation: CASSLHRLAGVDEQFF.

The table lists this clonotype with a few counts. The chain couples TRBV5-1 to TRBJ1-4, with D uncertain. The CDR3 is made up of 15 amino acids. Germline V gene sequence: CDR1 SGHRS, CDR2 YFSETQ. The V end was cut by 0 bases, the J end by 8 bases, with 14 bases between. The CDR3 DNA follows: TGCGCCAGCAGCTTGGAATCTGGGGTATTAGAAAAACTGTTTTTT. Encoded protein: CASSLESGVLEKLFF.

The chain has TRBV5-1 and TRBJ1-1, with a weak D call TRBD1 (5 bases). This CDR3 is 12 amino acids long. From germline, CDR1 is SGHRS and CDR2 YFSETQ. The V end was cut by 2 bases, the J end by 7 bases, with 9 bases between. CDR3 in amino acids: CASSFWGDEAFF. CDR3 sequence (DNA): TGCGCCAGCAGCTTCTGGGGGGATGAAGCTTTCTTT.

This clonotype appeared many times. This chain joins TRBV7-6 and TRBJ1-1; the D is unclear. This CDR3 has 18 amino acids. The V end was cut by 0 bases, the J end by 0 bases, with 17 bases between. Germline CDR1 is SGHVS and CDR2 is FNYEAQ. This chain's CDR3 is CASSLASGSRHLNTEAFF. Written as DNA, the CDR3 is TGTGCCAGCAGCTTAGCCTCGGGCTCCCGACACCTGAACACTGAAGCTTTCTTT.

This clonotype showed up many times. The chain has TRBV7-2 and TRBJ2-3, with D perhaps matching TRBD1 or TRBD2 (6 bases each). From germline, CDR1 is SGHTA and CDR2 FQGNSA. V was clipped by 5 bases and J by 4 bases, with 16 bases between them. The CDR3 spans 15 residues. The CDR3 is CASSPRGVLADTQYF. CDR3 nucleotides: TGTGCCAGCAGCCCAAGGGGGGTTTTGGCAGATACGCAGTATTTT.

At least ten counts were recorded for this clonotype. The rearrangement joins TRBV28 to TRBJ2-2; no reliable D call. Germline-derived CDR1 and CDR2 are MDHEN and SYDVKM. This CDR3 is 15 amino acids long. The germline V and J ends were trimmed by 3 bases and 2 bases, with 10 bases remaining between them. CDR3 protein: CASSLALANTGELFF. In nucleotides, the CDR3 is TGTGCCAGCAGTTTGGCTTTAGCCAACACCGGGGAGCTGTTTTTT.

The table lists this clonotype with many counts. The chain has TRBV6-2 or TRBV6-3 and TRBJ2-3, with 10 nucleotides matching TRBD2. The CDR3 length is 17 residues. With 5 bases clipped from V and 1 base from J, the junction kept 9 bases outside the gene matches. In germline, CDR1 is MNHEY, CDR2 SVGEGT. CDR3 sequence (DNA): TGTGCCAGCAGTCCCGGACTAGCGGTGGCAGGCACAGATACGCAGTATTTT. Residues: CASSPGLAVAGTDTQYF.

J is TRBJ2-1 and V is TRBV6-2 or TRBV6-3; D not resolved. This CDR3 spans 15 amino acids. The germline gives CDR1 MNHEY, CDR2 SVGEGT. Trimming stripped 6 bases from V and 5 bases from J, with 17 bases between. The CDR3 DNA is TGTGCCAGCAGAGACCTAGATAGGGCCAACAATGAGCAGTTCTTC. It is translated as CASRDLDRANNEQFF.

V usage is TRBV20-1 and J usage is TRBJ1-5; D is ambiguous. Germline V gene sequence: CDR1 DFQATT, CDR2 SNEGSKA (reference sequence). Trimming took 3 bases from V and 3 from J, leaving 18 bases between them. This CDR3 spans 16 amino acids. Written as DNA, the CDR3 is TGCAGTGCTAGTGGGCCCGAGTGTCTGTTCAATCAGCCCCAGCATTTT. Amino acids: CSASGPECLFNQPQHF.

This sequence joins TRBV28 and TRBJ2-6, with D perhaps matching TRBD1 or TRBD2 (5 bases each). This CDR3 is built from 17 residues. Deletions cut 5 bases from V and 0 bases from J, with 14 bases between. The germline V gene encodes CDR1 MDHEN and CDR2 SYDVKM. The CDR3 bases are TGTGCCAGCAGTCCGGGGACGCTGAGCTCTGGGGCCAACGTCCTGACTTTC. Protein: CASSPGTLSSGANVLTF.